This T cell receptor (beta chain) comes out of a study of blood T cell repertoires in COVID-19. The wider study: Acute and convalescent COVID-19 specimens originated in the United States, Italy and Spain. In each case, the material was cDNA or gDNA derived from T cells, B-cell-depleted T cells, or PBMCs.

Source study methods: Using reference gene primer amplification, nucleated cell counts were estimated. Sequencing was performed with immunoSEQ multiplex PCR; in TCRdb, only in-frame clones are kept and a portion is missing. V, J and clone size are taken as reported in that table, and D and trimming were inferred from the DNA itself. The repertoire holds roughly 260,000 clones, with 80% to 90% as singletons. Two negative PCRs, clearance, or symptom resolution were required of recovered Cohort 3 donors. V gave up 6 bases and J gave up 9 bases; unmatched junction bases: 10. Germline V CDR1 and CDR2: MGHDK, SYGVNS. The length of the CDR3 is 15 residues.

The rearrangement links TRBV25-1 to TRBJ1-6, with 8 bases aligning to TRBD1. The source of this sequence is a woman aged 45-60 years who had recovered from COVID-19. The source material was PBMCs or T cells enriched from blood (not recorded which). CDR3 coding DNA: TGTGCCAGCAGGGAGACAGGGGCCGCTTTTTCACCCCTCCACTTT. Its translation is CASRETGAAFSPLHF. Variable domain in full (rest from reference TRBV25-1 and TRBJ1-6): EADIYQTPRYLVIGTGKKITLECSQTMGHDKMYWYQQDPGMELHLIHYSYGVNSTEKGDLSSESTVSRIRTEHFPLTLESARPSHTSQYLCASRETGAAFSPLHFGNGTRLTVT.